The clone carrying this T cell receptor (beta chain) was picked up a small number of times. No antigen is known for it. The data originate from a study of beta chain features in type 1 diabetes. Study summary: In all, some 100 million sorted cells from all samples were analyzed. General study points: For Type 1 diabetes patients, all four CD4+ subsets carried TCRB CDR3s that were moderately but significantly shorter.

Germline CDR1 reads SNHLY; CDR2 reads FYNNEI. With 9 bases clipped from V and 5 bases from J, the junction kept 2 bases outside the gene matches. The CDR3 spans 14 residues. cDNA synthesis used the whole RNA isolate, giving expressed TCRB sequences. Libraries were prepared by immunoSEQ multiplex PCR; TCRdb keeps only in-frame clonotypes and omits some of them. The sample yields 600,000 to 700,000 clones, 9.5% to 15% seen once. V and J are TRBV2 and TRBJ2-3, with 16 bases fitting TRBD2. The source material was naive CD4+ T cells from blood. The receptor's source is a man aged 25 to 40 with type 1 diabetes. The CDR3 here is CARGTSGGEDTQYF. In DNA, the CDR3 is TGTGCCAGAGGGACTAGCGGGGGGGAAGATACGCAGTATTTT.